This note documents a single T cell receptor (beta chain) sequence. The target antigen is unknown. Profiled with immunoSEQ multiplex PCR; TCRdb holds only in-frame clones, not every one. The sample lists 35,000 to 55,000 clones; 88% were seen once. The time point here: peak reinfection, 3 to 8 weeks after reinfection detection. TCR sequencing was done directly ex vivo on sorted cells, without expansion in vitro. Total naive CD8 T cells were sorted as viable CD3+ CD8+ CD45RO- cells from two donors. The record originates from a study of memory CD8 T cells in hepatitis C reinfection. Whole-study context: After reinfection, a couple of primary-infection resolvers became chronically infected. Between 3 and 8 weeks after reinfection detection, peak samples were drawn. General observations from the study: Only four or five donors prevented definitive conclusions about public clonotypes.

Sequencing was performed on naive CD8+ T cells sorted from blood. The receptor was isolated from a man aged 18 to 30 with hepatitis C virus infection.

CDR3 protein: CASSEVGLSNEKLFF. CDR3 nucleotide sequence: TGTGCCAGCAGTGAAGTCGGACTGAGTAATGAAAAACTGTTTTTT. The chain uses TRBV6-1 and TRBJ1-4; D is unclear. V was clipped by 1 base and J by 4 bases, with 10 bases between them. The CDR3 runs to 15 residues. CDR1 is MNHNS, CDR2 SASEGT, per germline.